This T cell receptor beta chain was found in a study of blood T cells in healthy people across ages. Study-wide findings and caveats: Significant beta diversity loss was already apparent by age approximately 37, declining roughly linearly.

The CDR3 totals 14 residues. Germline assignment: CDR1 KGHSH and CDR2 LQKENI. Deletions cut 1 base from V and 6 bases from J, with 12 bases between. Primers used in a second PCR of about 7 to 11 cycles were a sample-barcoded 5' primer and a J-beta primer mix. TCRdb recomputed calls from the 5' RACE reads with MiXCR, one row per CDR3 protein. The table includes around 1.7 million distinct CDR3 sequences, roughly 28% detected once. This clonotype was observed a single time. Its antigen is undetermined. Donors gave roughly 10 milliliters of peripheral blood apiece. Sequencing was carried out using blood. This TCR came from a woman in her 30s in good health. V is TRBV18 and J is TRBJ1-1; the D is unclear. CDR3: CASSPLSGLSEAFF. CDR3 DNA: TGTGCCAGCTCACCACTGTCAGGACTCTCTGAAGCTTTCTTT.